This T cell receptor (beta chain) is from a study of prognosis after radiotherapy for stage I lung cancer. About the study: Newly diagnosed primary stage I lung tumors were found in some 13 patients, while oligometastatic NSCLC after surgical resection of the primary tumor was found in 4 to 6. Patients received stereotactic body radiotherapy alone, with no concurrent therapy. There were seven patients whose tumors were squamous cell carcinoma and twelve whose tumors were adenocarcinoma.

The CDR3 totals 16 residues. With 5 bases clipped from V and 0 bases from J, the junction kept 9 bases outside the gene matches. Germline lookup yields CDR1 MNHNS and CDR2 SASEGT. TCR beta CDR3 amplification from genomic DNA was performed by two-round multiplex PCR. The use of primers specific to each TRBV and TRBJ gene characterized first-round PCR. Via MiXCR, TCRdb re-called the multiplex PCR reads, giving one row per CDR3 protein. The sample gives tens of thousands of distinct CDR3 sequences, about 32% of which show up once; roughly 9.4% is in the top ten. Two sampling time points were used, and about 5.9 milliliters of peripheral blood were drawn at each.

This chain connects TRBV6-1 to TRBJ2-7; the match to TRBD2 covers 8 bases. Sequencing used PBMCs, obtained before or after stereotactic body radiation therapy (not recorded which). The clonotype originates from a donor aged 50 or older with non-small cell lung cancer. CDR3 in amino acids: CASSPSRGGSSYEQYF. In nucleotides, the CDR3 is TGTGCCAGCAGTCCTTCGCGCGGGGGGTCCTCCTACGAGCAGTACTTC.